A selection of T cell receptor beta chains follows, all from one sample in a study of T cell repertoires in cytomegalovirus infection. TCRdb re-derived calls from the reads in MiXCR, one entry per CDR3 protein. The table records hundreds of thousands of distinct CDR3 sequences, approximately 8.9% of them present only once. The material sequenced was PBMCs. The receptors come from a human donor in good health (CMV status not recorded). Some clones in this sample may be carry-over from other donors' samples. The CDR3 runs from the conserved cysteine through the conserved F or W. The D gene is left open where the match is weak. Clone size is stated in some rows and not others, as once, few, many or a class when expanded.

V: TRBV28; J: TRBJ1-6; D: NA; size: many; length: 11; DNA: TGTGCCAGCAGTTTTAATTCACCCCTCCACTTT; CDR3: CASSFNSPLHF
V: TRBV18; J: TRBJ2-7; D: TRBD1; size: few; length: 18; DNA: TGTGCCAGCTCACCCTCGCCTGACAGGGGAGCTAGTCGGTACGAGCAGTACTTC; CDR3: CASSPSPDRGASRYEQYF
V: TRBV2; J: TRBJ2-2; D: NA; size: many; length: 13; DNA: TGTGCCAGCAGCGAAGGGGTCACCGGGGAGCTGTTTTTT; CDR3: CASSEGVTGELFF
V: TRBV3-1; J: TRBJ1-5; D: NA; size: NA; length: 16; DNA: TGTGCCAGCAGCCACTTGGCGGACGGAGACAATCAGCCCCAGCATTTT; CDR3: CASSHLADGDNQPQHF
V: TRBV12-3/TRBV12-4; J: TRBJ1-4; D: NA; size: many; length: 14; DNA: TGTGCCAGCAGTTCGACAGGCCCTAGCGAAAAACTGTTTTTT; CDR3: CASSSTGPSEKLFF
V: TRBV7-2; J: TRBJ2-7; D: TRBD1; size: many; length: 16; DNA: TGTGCCAGCAGCCCCAGACAGGGGTTCGTTTCCTACGAGCAGTACTTC; CDR3: CASSPRQGFVSYEQYF
V: TRBV28; J: TRBJ2-5; D: NA; size: many; length: 15; DNA: TGTGCCAGCAGTCCCCCTCCTCATCGGGGGGAGACCCAGTACTTC; CDR3: CASSPPPHRGETQYF
V: TRBV14; J: TRBJ1-5; D: NA; size: NA; length: 14; DNA: TGTGCCAGCAGACACCAATCGAGGCGGGAGCCCCAGCATTTT; CDR3: CASRHQSRREPQHF
V: TRBV20-1; J: TRBJ1-5; D: NA; size: few; length: 11; DNA: TGCAGTGCGGGGGTGGGGTCGCCCCAGCATTTT; CDR3: CSAGVGSPQHF
V: TRBV20-1; J: TRBJ1-2; D: NA; size: few; length: 13; DNA: TGCAGTGCTAGAGCGACGGATCCCTATGGCTACACCTTC; CDR3: CSARATDPYGYTF
V: TRBV4-2; J: TRBJ2-2; D: NA; size: NA; length: 15; DNA: TGTGCCAGCAGCCAAGACGGCACCAGCACCGGGGAGCTGTTTTTT; CDR3: CASSQDGTSTGELFF
V: TRBV7-2; J: TRBJ2-2; D: NA; size: many; length: 15; DNA: TGTGCCAGCAGTCGTAAAGGAGGGGGCACCGGGGAGCTGTTTTTT; CDR3: CASSRKGGGTGELFF
V: TRBV6-6; J: TRBJ2-4; D: NA; size: many; length: 20; DNA: TGTGCCAGCAGTTACCCGTCTCGGGACGATACGGGTGCGGATAAAAACATTCAGTACTTC; CDR3: CASSYPSRDDTGADKNIQYF
V: TRBV29-1; J: TRBJ2-1; D: NA; size: few; length: 12; DNA: TGCAGCGTTGGACTGGTCTACAATGAGCAGTTCTTC; CDR3: CSVGLVYNEQFF
V: TRBV11-2; J: TRBJ1-1; D: NA; size: many; length: 12; DNA: TGTGCCAGCCGCACCGGGAGAACTGAAGCTTTCTTT; CDR3: CASRTGRTEAFF
V: TRBV28; J: TRBJ1-2; D: NA; size: NA; length: 14; DNA: TGTGCCAGCTTTCACGGCATGGGGGACTATGGCTACACCTTC; CDR3: CASFHGMGDYGYTF
V: TRBV29-1; J: TRBJ2-3; D: NA; size: many; length: 15; DNA: TGCAGCGTACCTAGCGCGGGGGCGTCTACAGATACGCAGTATTTT; CDR3: CSVPSAGASTDTQYF
V: TRBV4-2; J: TRBJ2-1; D: TRBD2; size: many; length: 16; DNA: TGTGCCAGCAGCCAAGCCTCGGGGGGGGCCTACAATGAGCAGTTCTTC; CDR3: CASSQASGGAYNEQFF
V: TRBV19; J: TRBJ1-3; D: NA; size: few; length: 14; DNA: TGTGCCAGTAGTATCGACCTAAACGGAAACACCATATATTTT; CDR3: CASSIDLNGNTIYF
V: TRBV29-1; J: TRBJ2-2; D: NA; size: many; length: 12; DNA: TGCAGCGTCTTAGGGGGCACCGGGGAGCTGTTTTTT; CDR3: CSVLGGTGELFF
V: TRBV7-2; J: TRBJ2-3; D: NA; size: many; length: 17; DNA: TGTGCCAGCAGCCCCCGTTTCCGGGGCGGGGGCAAAGATACGCAGTATTTT; CDR3: CASSPRFRGGGKDTQYF
V: TRBV2; J: TRBJ2-2; D: TRBD1; size: many; length: 12; DNA: TGTGCCAGGGGACAGGAGACCGGGGAGCTGTTTTTT; CDR3: CARGQETGELFF
V: TRBV7-2; J: TRBJ1-2; D: NA; size: NA; length: 15; DNA: TGTGCCAGCAGCTTAGGTACGGGGCGCATCTATGGCTACACCTTC; CDR3: CASSLGTGRIYGYTF
V: TRBV19; J: TRBJ1-1; D: NA; size: few; length: 14; DNA: TGTGCCAGTAGCCCAACGACAGAGTACACTGAAGCTTTCTTT; CDR3: CASSPTTEYTEAFF
V: TRBV20-1; J: TRBJ2-1; D: TRBD2; size: many; length: 16; DNA: TGCAGTGCTAGGGCGTATCTAGCGGGGCTTAACAATGAGCAGTTCTTC; CDR3: CSARAYLAGLNNEQFF
V: TRBV5-5; J: TRBJ2-5; D: TRBD1; size: many; length: 15; DNA: TGTGCCAGCAGCTGGGGACAGGGGGCAAGAGAGACCCAGTACTTC; CDR3: CASSWGQGARETQYF
V: TRBV28; J: TRBJ1-2; D: NA; size: NA; length: 13; DNA: TGTGCCAGCTCCTGGGCAGTTCTCTATGGCTACACCTTC; CDR3: CASSWAVLYGYTF
V: TRBV29-1; J: TRBJ2-3; D: NA; size: NA; length: 14; DNA: TGCAGCGCCATCAGGGGAAGATTTACAGATACGCAGTATTTT; CDR3: CSAIRGRFTDTQYF
V: TRBV6-4; J: TRBJ2-3; D: NA; size: many; length: 14; DNA: TGTGCCAGCAGTAGCGGCGACGACACAGATACGCAGTATTTT; CDR3: CASSSGDDTDTQYF
V: TRBV7-4; J: TRBJ2-1; D: NA; size: many; length: 18; DNA: TGTGCCAGCAGCTTAGGTTGGCGGGATGGGGGTGGCTACAATGAGCAGTTCTTC; CDR3: CASSLGWRDGGGYNEQFF
V: TRBV7-2; J: TRBJ2-1; D: NA; size: many; length: 15; DNA: TGTGCCAGCAGCTCTTGGGACATATTAGAGGATGAGCAGTTCTTC; CDR3: CASSSWDILEDEQFF
V: TRBV6-2/TRBV6-3; J: TRBJ1-5; D: NA; size: many; length: 12; DNA: TGTGCCAGCAGCCCCAGCAAGCAGCCCCAGCATTTT; CDR3: CASSPSKQPQHF
V: TRBV6-2/TRBV6-3; J: TRBJ1-5; D: NA; size: many; length: 15; DNA: TGTGCCAGCAGTCACGGGGAAACAAGCAATCAGCCCCAGCATTTT; CDR3: CASSHGETSNQPQHF
V: TRBV9; J: TRBJ2-5; D: NA; size: many; length: 13; DNA: TGTGCCAGCAGCGTAGTTGACCAAGAGACCCAGTACTTC; CDR3: CASSVVDQETQYF
V: TRBV7-2; J: TRBJ1-1; D: NA; size: many; length: 15; DNA: TGTGCCAGCAGCTTAGCGGGGGTTCCGAACACTGAAGCTTTCTTT; CDR3: CASSLAGVPNTEAFF
V: TRBV29-1; J: TRBJ2-5; D: TRBD1; size: few; length: 14; DNA: TGCAGCGTGGAGAAACAGGGGGCTCAAGAGACCCAGTACTTC; CDR3: CSVEKQGAQETQYF
V: TRBV7-2; J: TRBJ2-5; D: TRBD2; size: many; length: 16; DNA: TGTGCCAGCAGCCCGGGACTAGCGGGGGGTCAAGAGACCCAGTACTTC; CDR3: CASSPGLAGGQETQYF
V: TRBV7-2; J: TRBJ2-5; D: NA; size: many; length: 15; DNA: TGTGCCAGCAGAAGAAGCCGGACAGAGCAAGAGACCCAGTACTTC; CDR3: CASRRSRTEQETQYF
V: TRBV6-6; J: TRBJ1-1; D: NA; size: NA; length: 16; DNA: TGTGCCAGCAGTTACGGAGGCCAGATGGGAAGGACTGAAGCTTTCTTT; CDR3: CASSYGGQMGRTEAFF
V: TRBV5-1; J: TRBJ2-1; D: TRBD2; size: many; length: 16; DNA: TGCGCCAGCAGCTTGCTACCGGGACTAGATAACAGTGAGCAGTTCTTC; CDR3: CASSLLPGLDNSEQFF
V: TRBV20-1; J: TRBJ2-3; D: TRBD2; size: many; length: 15; DNA: TGCAGTGCTCCCCCTAGGAGCGGGGGGGCAGATACGCAGTATTTT; CDR3: CSAPPRSGGADTQYF
V: TRBV7-8; J: TRBJ2-6; D: TRBD1; size: many; length: 16; DNA: TGTGCCAGCAGCCCCAGGGGGTGGGCTGGGGCCAACGTCCTGACTTTC; CDR3: CASSPRGWAGANVLTF
V: TRBV29-1; J: TRBJ2-3; D: NA; size: many; length: 14; DNA: TGCAGCGTTGACTCGATCCTAAGCACAGATACGCAGTATTTT; CDR3: CSVDSILSTDTQYF
V: TRBV28; J: TRBJ2-1; D: NA; size: many; length: 11; DNA: TGTGCCAGCAGCGTGTACAATGAGCAGTTCTTC; CDR3: CASSVYNEQFF
V: TRBV10-3; J: TRBJ1-1; D: TRBD1; size: many; length: 12; DNA: TGTGCCAATCAGGGGGACTATACTGAAGCTTTCTTT; CDR3: CANQGDYTEAFF
V: TRBV20-1; J: TRBJ2-7; D: TRBD2; size: few; length: 14; DNA: TGCAGTGCCCTTCGAGCGGGGCCCCTGGAGGAGCAGTACTTC; CDR3: CSALRAGPLEEQYF
V: TRBV2; J: TRBJ2-2; D: TRBD2; size: NA; length: 15; DNA: TGTGCCAGCAGTTTTCCTCCGAGCGGGGACGGGGAGCTGTTTTTT; CDR3: CASSFPPSGDGELFF
V: TRBV6-2/TRBV6-3; J: TRBJ1-1; D: NA; size: many; length: 18; DNA: TGTGCCAGCAGTTATTCCCCCGGCCAGGTGAGGACGAACACTGAAGCTTTCTTT; CDR3: CASSYSPGQVRTNTEAFF
V: TRBV27; J: TRBJ2-2; D: NA; size: many; length: 15; DNA: TGTGCCAGCAGTATAGTCCAGGCGGGGACCGGGGAGCTGTTTTTT; CDR3: CASSIVQAGTGELFF